These 14 T cell receptor beta chains originate from one sample sequenced in a study of blood T cell repertoires in COVID-19. The repertoire was sequenced with immunoSEQ multiplex PCR; TCRdb's copy has only in-frame clones and lacks some. This sample has more than 400,000 clones, with around 85% found just once. The sequenced sample was peripheral blood. These receptors originate from a human donor in a cohort sampled during active COVID-19.

J is TRBJ2-1 and V is TRBV11-2; 8 nucleotides match TRBD2. Trimming cost V 6 bases and J 7 bases; bases outside gene matches: 11. The CDR3 is made up of 15 amino acids. CDR1 and CDR2 (germline): SGHAT, FQNNGV. DNA of the CDR3: TGTGCCAGCAGATCCCTAGCGGGCCGCTTAAATGAGCAGTTCTTC. Its protein product is CASRSLAGRLNEQFF.

The chain joins TRBV5-1 to TRBJ2-7; 9 nucleotides agree with TRBD1. Germline V CDR1 and CDR2: SGHRS, YFSETQ. Trimming at V came to 2 bases and at J to 2 bases, leaving 2 bases not matched to a gene. CDR3 length equals 14 residues. Written as DNA, the CDR3 is TGCGCCAGCAGCTTAAGGACAGGGGCCTACGAGCAGTACTTC. Translating it yields CASSLRTGAYEQYF.

This chain uses TRBV28 with TRBJ2-5, with D unresolved. Trimming pared 0 bases from V and 5 bases from J, leaving 16 bases between. The germline CDR1 and CDR2 sequences are MDHEN and SYDVKM. The CDR3 length is 16 residues. Here the CDR3 reads CASSLWGPRVIETQYF. The CDR3 DNA is TGTGCCAGCAGTTTATGGGGCCCCCGCGTGATTGAGACCCAGTACTTC.

The chain recombines TRBV2 with TRBJ2-1, with 7 bases aligning to TRBD2. V trimming: 6 bases; J trimming: 0 bases; junction bases outside the gene matches: 2. The CDR3 extends over 14 amino acids. Germline loops: CDR1 SNHLY, CDR2 FYNNEI. The CDR3 bases are TGTGCCAGCAGGGGGGAGGGCTCCTACAATGAGCAGTTCTTC. The encoded protein is CASRGEGSYNEQFF.

This rearrangement joins TRBV4-3 to TRBJ2-1; weak D call: TRBD1 (6 bases). The CDR3 sequence is 15 residues long. Germline CDR1 reads LGHNA; CDR2 reads YSLEER. V lost 5 bases and J 1 base, leaving 12 bases between the germline ends. The CDR3 DNA reads as TGCGCCAGCAGCAAGGACAGATTGTCCTACAATGAGCAGTTCTTC. Protein product: CASSKDRLSYNEQFF.

The chain has TRBV28 and TRBJ2-7; D is perhaps TRBD2 (6 bases). This CDR3 contains 17 residues. Trimming took 10 bases from V and 3 from J, leaving 28 bases between them. Germline V gene sequence: CDR1 MDHEN, CDR2 SYDVKM. CDR3 nucleotide sequence: TGTGCCACCCACGGGCAAGAAGTAGGAGGGGTCCACTACGAGCAGTACTTC. Translating it yields CATHGQEVGGVHYEQYF.

CDR3 sequence reads: CASSWGQAYEQYF. In nucleotides, the CDR3 is TGTGCCAGCAGCTGGGGACAGGCCTACGAGCAGTACTTC. The chain carries TRBV6-5 and TRBJ2-7, with 8 nucleotides matching TRBD1. The CDR3 runs to 13 residues. Germline V CDR1 and CDR2: MNHEY, SVGAGI. V shed 6 bases, J shed 2 bases, and the junction held 3 bases outside the gene matches.

The chain uses TRBV18 and TRBJ2-1; no firm D call. Germline-derived CDR1 and CDR2 are KGHSH and LQKENI. The CDR3 is made up of 14 amino acids. V was trimmed by 1 base and J by 6 bases, leaving 10 bases between them. CDR3 in DNA: TGTGCCAGCTCACCACAAGGAGCGACCAATGAGCAGTTCTTC. Protein sequence: CASSPQGATNEQFF.

The V and J genes are TRBV7-9 and TRBJ2-5; D is uncertain. Trimming stripped 2 bases from V and 9 bases from J, with 7 bases between. Germline-derived CDR1 and CDR2 are SEHNR and FQNEAQ (reference sequence). The CDR3 consists of 11 residues. The CDR3 is CASSLPEAQYF. In DNA form, the CDR3 reads TGTGCCAGCAGCTTACCCGAGGCCCAGTACTTC.

The chain employs TRBV14 and TRBJ2-1; TRBD1 might be the D (6 bases). The CDR3 loop spans 21 amino acids. With 0 bases removed from V and 0 bases from J, the gap between germline ends came to 24 bases. The germline CDR1 and CDR2 sequences are SGHDN and FVKESK. The CDR3 DNA sequence: TGTGCCAGCAGCCAAGAACTGGAGCCACCGGGACAACAAAGCTCCTACAATGAGCAGTTCTTC. Its protein is CASSQELEPPGQQSSYNEQFF. The variable domain in full, completed from reference TRBV14 and TRBJ2-1, reads EAGVTQFPSHSVIEKGQTVTLRCDPISGHDNLYWYRRVMGKEIKFLLHFVKESKQDESGMPNNRFLAERTGGTYSTLKVQPAELEDSGVYFCASSQELEPPGQQSSYNEQFFGPGTRLTVL.

This clone appeared a few times. The rearrangement uses TRBV6-4 and TRBJ2-1, with TRBD2 matching over 9 bases. Germline lookup yields CDR1 MRHNA and CDR2 SNTAGT. With 0 bases clipped from V and 7 bases from J, the junction kept 7 bases outside the gene matches. The CDR3 has 16 amino acids. CDR3 residues: CASSDSGGRVANEQFF. The CDR3 bases are TGTGCCAGCAGTGACTCAGGCGGGAGGGTTGCGAATGAGCAGTTCTTC.

The chain uses TRBV18 and TRBJ1-3; D remains unclear. CDR1 KGHSH and CDR2 LQKENI come from the germline V gene. The CDR3 covers 12 residues. Trimming left V 2 bases short and J 7 bases short, with 6 bases between. CDR3 sequence (DNA): TGTGCCAGCTCACCAGACATCAACACCATATATTTT. This gives the protein CASSPDINTIYF.

V usage is TRBV30 and J usage is TRBJ1-3, with TRBD1 as a possible D gene (5 bases). CDR1 and CDR2 from the germline V gene are GTSNPN and SVGIG (reference sequence). V shed 1 base and J shed 4 bases, with 17 bases lying between them. This CDR3 is built from 16 residues. CDR3 in DNA: TGTGCCTGGAGTGCCCCCCATAGGGGTCGAGGAAACACCATATATTTT. It is translated as CAWSAPHRGRGNTIYF.

This clone came up a few times. The rearrangement uses TRBV30 and TRBJ2-7; no firm D call. The CDR3 has 13 residues. Germline CDR1 and CDR2: GTSNPN and SVGIG (reference sequence). V lost 4 bases and J 5 bases, leaving 15 bases between the germline ends. CDR3 loop: CAWISRGGHEQYF. The CDR3 DNA follows: TGTGCCTGGATCTCTAGAGGTGGCCACGAGCAGTACTTC.